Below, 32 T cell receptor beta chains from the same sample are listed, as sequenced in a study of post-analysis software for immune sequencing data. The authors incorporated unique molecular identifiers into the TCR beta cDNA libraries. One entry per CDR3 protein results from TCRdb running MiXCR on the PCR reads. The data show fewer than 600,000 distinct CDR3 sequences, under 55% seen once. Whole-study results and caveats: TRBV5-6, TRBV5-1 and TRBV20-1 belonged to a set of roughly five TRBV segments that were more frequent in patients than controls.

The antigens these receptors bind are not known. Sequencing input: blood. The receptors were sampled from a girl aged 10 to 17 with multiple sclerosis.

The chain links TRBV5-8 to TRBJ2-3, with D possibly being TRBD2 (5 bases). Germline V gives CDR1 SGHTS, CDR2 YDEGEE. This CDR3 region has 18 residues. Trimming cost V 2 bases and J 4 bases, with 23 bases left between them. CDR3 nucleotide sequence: TGTGCCAGCAGCTTAGCCAGTTCATCGGGGTACGCCGCAGATACGCAGTATTTT. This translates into CASSLASSSGYAADTQYF.

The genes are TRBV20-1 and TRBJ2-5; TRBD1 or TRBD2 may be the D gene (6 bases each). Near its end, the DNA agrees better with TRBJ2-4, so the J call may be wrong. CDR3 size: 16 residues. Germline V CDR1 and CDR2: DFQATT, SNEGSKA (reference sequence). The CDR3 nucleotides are TGCAGTGCAAAGCGGACGGGGGCCAGGGCCAAAAACATTCAGTACTTC. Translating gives CSAKRTGARAKNIQYF.

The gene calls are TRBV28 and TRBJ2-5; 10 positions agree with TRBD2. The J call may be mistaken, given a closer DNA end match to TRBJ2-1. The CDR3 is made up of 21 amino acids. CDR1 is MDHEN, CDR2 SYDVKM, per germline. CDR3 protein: CASQAPFGQITLAGTQETQFF. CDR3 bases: TGTGCCAGCCAAGCACCCTTCGGACAGATAACACTAGCGGGAACGCAAGAGACCCAGTTCTTC.

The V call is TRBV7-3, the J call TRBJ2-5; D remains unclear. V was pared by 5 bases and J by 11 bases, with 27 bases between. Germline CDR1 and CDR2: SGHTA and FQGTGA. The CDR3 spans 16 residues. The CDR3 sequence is CASSPRLNRENNEQYF. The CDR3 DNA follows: TGTGCCAGCAGCCCCCGATTAAATAGGGAAAACAATGAGCAGTACTTC.

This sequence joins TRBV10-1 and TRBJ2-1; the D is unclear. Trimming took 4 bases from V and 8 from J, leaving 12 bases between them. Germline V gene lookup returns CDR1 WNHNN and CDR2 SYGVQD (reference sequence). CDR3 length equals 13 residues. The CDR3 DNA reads TGCGCCAGCAGTGCAGTCCCTGAGGATGAGCAGTTCTTC. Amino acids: CASSAVPEDEQFF.

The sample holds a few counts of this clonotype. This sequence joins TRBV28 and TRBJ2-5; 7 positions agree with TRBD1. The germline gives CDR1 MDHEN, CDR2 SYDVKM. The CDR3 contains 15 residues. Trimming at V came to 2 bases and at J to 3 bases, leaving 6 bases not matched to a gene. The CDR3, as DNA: TGTGCCAGCAGTTTAGGCCGGACAGGCGAAGAGACCCAGTACTTC. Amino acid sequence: CASSLGRTGEETQYF.

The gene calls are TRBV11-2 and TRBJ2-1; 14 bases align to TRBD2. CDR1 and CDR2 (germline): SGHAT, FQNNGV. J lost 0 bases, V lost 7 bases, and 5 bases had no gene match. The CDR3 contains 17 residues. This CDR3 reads CASISGLAGGSYNEQFF. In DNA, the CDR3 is TGTGCCAGCATCTCCGGACTAGCGGGAGGCTCCTACAATGAGCAGTTCTTC.

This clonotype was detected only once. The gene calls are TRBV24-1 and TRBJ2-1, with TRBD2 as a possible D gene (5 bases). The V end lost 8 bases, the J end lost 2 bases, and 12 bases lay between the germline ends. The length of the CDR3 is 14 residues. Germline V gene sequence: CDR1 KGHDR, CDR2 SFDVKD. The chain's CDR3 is CATTGTGTYNEQFF. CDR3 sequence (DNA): TGTGCCACCACTGGTACGGGGACCTACAATGAGCAGTTCTTC.

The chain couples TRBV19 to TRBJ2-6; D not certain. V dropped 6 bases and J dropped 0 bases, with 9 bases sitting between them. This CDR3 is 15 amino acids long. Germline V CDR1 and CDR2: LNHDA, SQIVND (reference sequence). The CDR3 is CASRRRVSGANVLTF. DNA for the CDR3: TGTGCCAGTAGACGCAGAGTCTCTGGGGCCAACGTCCTGACTTTC.

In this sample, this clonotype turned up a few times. This chain's CDR3 is CSARPGTVETQYF. The CDR3 nucleotides read TGCAGTGCTAGGCCCGGGACAGTAGAGACCCAGTACTTC. This sequence joins TRBV20-1 and TRBJ2-5; 7 bases map to TRBD1. Losses at the gene ends were 3 bases for V and 4 bases for J; bases not matched to a gene: 5. CDR3 length: 13 residues. Germline V gives CDR1 DFQATT, CDR2 SNEGSKA (reference sequence).

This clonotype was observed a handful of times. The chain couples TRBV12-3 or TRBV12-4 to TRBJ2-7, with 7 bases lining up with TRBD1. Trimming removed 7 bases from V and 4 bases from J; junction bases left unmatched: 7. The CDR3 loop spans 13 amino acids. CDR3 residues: CASKRDREYEQYF. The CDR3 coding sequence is TGTGCCAGCAAGAGGGACAGAGAGTACGAGCAGTACTTC.

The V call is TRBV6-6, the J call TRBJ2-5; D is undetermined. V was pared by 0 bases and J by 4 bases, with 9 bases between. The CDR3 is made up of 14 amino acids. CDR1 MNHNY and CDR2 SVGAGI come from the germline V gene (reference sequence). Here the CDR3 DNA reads TGTGCCAGCAGTTACTCGACTGTGCGAGAGACCCAGTACTTC. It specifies CASSYSTVRETQYF.

CDR3 residues: CASHRLPTTSGANVLTF. Written as DNA, the CDR3 is TGTGCCAGCCATAGGCTACCGACAACCTCTGGGGCCAACGTCCTGACTTTC. The V and J genes are TRBV7-8 and TRBJ2-6; D is ambiguous. The CDR3 has 17 amino acids. Trimming shortened V by 8 bases and J by 0 bases, and 17 bases separated the two germline ends. CDR1 SGHVS and CDR2 FQNEAQ come from the germline V gene. Based on the CDR3 plus reference TRBV7-8 and TRBJ2-6, the full variable domain is GAGVSQSPRYKVAKRGQDVALRCDPISGHVSLFWYQQALGQGPEFLTYFQNEAQLDKSGLPSDRFFAERPEGSVSTLKIQRTQQEDSAVYLCASHRLPTTSGANVLTFGAGSRLTVL.

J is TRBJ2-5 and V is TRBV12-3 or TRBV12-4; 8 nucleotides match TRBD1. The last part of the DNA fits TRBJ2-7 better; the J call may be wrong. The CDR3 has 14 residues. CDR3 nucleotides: TGTGCCAGCAGGAGGACAGGGCCTGTGGACGAGCAGTACTTC. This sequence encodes CASRRTGPVDEQYF.

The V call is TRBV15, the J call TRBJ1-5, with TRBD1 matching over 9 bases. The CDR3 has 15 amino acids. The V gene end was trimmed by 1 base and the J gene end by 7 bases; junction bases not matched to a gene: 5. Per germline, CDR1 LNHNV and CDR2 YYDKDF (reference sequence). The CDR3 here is CATSRGDRDNQPQHF. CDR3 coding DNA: TGTGCCACCAGCAGAGGGGACAGGGATAACCAGCCCCAGCATTTT.

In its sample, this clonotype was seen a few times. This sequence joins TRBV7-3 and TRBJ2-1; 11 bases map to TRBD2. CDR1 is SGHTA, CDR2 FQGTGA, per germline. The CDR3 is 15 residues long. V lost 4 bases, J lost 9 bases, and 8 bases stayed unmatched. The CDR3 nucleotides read TGTGCCAGCAGCTCGATAGCGGGAGGGCCCGGTGAGCAGTTCTTC. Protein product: CASSSIAGGPGEQFF.

The CDR3 is CASRTRRWERESITDTQYF. The CDR3, as DNA: TGTGCCAGCAGAACCCGACGTTGGGAGCGGGAGAGTATAACAGATACGCAGTATTTT. This chain connects TRBV28 to TRBJ2-3; 8 bases are a match to TRBD2. The CDR3 loop spans 19 amino acids. From germline, CDR1 is MDHEN and CDR2 SYDVKM. The ends lost 6 bases at V and 3 bases at J; junction bases unmatched: 20.

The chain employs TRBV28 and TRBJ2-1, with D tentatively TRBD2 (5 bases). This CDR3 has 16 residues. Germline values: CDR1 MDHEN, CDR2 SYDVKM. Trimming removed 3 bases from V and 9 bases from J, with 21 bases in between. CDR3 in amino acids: CASSFSGIPLKIEQFF. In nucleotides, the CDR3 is TGTGCCAGCAGTTTCTCCGGGATACCACTAAAGATTGAGCAGTTCTTC.

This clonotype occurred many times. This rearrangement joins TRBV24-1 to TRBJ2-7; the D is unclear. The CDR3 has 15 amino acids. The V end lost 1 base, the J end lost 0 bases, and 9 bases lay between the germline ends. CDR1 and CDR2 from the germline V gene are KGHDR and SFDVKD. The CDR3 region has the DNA TGTGCCACCAGTGATTTCACTACAAGCTCCTACGAGCAGTACTTC. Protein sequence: CATSDFTTSSYEQYF.

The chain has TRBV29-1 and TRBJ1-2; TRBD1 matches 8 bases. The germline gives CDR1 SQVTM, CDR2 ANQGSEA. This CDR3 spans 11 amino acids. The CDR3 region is CNAGGASGYTF. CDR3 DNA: TGCAACGCAGGGGGCGCAAGTGGCTACACCTTC. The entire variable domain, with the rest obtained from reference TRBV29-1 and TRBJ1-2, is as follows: SAVISQKPSRDICQRGTSLTIQCQVDSQVTMMFWYRQQPGQSLTLIATANQGSEATYESGFVIDKFPISRPNLTFSTLTVSNMSPEDSSIYLCNAGGASGYTFGSGTRLTVV.

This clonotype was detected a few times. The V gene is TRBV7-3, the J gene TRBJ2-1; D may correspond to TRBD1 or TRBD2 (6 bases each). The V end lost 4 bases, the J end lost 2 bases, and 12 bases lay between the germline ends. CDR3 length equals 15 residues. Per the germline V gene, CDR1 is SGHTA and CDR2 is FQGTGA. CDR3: CASSSEGGTYNEQFF. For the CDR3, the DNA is TGTGCCAGCAGCTCCGAGGGGGGCACCTACAATGAGCAGTTCTTC.

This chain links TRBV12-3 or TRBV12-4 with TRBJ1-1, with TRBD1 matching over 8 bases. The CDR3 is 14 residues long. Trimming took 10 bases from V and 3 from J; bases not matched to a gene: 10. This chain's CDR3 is CATGTGWDHTEAFF. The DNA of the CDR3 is TGTGCCACCGGGACAGGTTGGGATCACACTGAAGCTTTCTTT.

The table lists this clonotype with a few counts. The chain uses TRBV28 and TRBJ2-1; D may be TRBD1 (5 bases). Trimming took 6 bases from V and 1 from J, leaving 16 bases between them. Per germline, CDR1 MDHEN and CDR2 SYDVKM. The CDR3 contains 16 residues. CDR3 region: CASSYGRASSYNEQFF. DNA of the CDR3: TGTGCCAGCAGCTACGGCAGGGCTAGTTCCTACAATGAGCAGTTCTTC. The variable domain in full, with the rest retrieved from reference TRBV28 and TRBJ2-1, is DVKVTQSSRYLVKRTGEKVFLECVQDMDHENMFWYRQDPGLGLRLIYFSYDVKMKEKGDIPEGYSVSREKKERFSLILESASTNQTSMYLCASSYGRASSYNEQFFGPGTRLTVL.

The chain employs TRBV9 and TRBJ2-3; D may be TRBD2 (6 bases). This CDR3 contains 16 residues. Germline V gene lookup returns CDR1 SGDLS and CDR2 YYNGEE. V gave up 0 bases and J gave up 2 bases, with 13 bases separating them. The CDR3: CASSVGNSGHTDTQYF. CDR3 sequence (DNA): TGTGCCAGCAGCGTAGGCAATAGCGGCCACACAGATACGCAGTATTTT.

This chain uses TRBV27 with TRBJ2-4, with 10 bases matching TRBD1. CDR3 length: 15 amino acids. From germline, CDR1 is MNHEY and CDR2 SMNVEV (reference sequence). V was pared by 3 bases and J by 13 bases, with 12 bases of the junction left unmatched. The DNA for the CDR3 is TGTGCCAGCAGTTTCCGGGGGACAGGGGTGGGTGAGCAGTACTTC. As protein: CASSFRGTGVGEQYF.

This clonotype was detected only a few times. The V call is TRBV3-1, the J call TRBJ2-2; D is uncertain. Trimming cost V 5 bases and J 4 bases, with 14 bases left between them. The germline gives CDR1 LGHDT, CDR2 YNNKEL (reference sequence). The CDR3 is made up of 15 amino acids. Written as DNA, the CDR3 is TGTGCCAGCAGCTTCGCTAGGTCGGGCACCGGGGAGCTGTTTTTT. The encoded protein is CASSFARSGTGELFF.

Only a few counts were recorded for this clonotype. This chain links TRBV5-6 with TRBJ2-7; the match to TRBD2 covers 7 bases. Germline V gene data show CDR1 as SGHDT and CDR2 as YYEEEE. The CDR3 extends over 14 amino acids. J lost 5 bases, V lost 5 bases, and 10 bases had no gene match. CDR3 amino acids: CASRWLAARDEQYF. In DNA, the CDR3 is TGTGCCAGCAGATGGCTAGCGGCTCGGGACGAGCAGTACTTC.

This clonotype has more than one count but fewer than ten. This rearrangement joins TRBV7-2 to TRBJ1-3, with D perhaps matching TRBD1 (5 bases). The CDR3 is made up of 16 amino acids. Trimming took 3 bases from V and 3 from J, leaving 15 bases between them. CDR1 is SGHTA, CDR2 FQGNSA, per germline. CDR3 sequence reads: CASSLGGTGGGNTIYF. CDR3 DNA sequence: TGTGCCAGCAGCTTGGGGGGGACGGGCGGTGGAAACACCATATATTTT.

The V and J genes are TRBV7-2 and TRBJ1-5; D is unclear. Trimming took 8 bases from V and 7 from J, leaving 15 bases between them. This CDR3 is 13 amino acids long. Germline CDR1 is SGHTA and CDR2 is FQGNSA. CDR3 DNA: TGTGCCAGCCGGACGGCACCCGGGCAGCCCCAGCATTTT. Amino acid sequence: CASRTAPGQPQHF.

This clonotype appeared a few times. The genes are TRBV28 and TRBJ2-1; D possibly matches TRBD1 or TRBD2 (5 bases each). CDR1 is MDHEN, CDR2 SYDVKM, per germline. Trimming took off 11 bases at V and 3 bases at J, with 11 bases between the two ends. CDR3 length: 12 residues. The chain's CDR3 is CAAEGSYNEQFF. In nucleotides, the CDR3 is TGTGCCGCCGAGGGGAGCTACAATGAGCAGTTCTTC.

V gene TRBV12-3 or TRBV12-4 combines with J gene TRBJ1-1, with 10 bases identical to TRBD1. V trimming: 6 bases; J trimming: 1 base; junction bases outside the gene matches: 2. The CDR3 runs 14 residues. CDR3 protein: CASRGQGGNTEAFF. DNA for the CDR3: TGTGCCAGCAGAGGACAGGGGGGGAACACTGAAGCTTTCTTT.

The CDR3 here is CASSGFNTINIQYF. The CDR3 nucleotides read TGTGCCAGCAGTGGGTTTAACACAATAAACATTCAGTACTTC. The chain combines TRBV27 with TRBJ2-4; D ambiguous. V lost 5 bases to trimming and J lost 6 bases, with 14 bases between them. In germline, CDR1 is MNHEY, CDR2 SMNVEV (reference sequence). The CDR3 covers 14 residues.